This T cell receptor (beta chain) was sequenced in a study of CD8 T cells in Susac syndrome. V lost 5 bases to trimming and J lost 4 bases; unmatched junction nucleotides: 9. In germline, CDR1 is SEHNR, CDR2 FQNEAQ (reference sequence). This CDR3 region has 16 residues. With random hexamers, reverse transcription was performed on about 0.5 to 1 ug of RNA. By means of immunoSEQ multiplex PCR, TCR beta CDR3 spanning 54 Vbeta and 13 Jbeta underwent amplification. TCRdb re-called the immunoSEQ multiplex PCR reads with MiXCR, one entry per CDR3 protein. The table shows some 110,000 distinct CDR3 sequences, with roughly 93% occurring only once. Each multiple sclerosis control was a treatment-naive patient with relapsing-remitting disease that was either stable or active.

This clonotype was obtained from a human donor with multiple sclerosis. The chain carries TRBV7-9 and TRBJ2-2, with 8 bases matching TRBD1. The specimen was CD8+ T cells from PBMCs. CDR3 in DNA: TGTGCCAGCAGCCGGGACAGGTTGCCCACCACCGGGGAGCTGTTTTTT. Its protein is CASSRDRLPTTGELFF.